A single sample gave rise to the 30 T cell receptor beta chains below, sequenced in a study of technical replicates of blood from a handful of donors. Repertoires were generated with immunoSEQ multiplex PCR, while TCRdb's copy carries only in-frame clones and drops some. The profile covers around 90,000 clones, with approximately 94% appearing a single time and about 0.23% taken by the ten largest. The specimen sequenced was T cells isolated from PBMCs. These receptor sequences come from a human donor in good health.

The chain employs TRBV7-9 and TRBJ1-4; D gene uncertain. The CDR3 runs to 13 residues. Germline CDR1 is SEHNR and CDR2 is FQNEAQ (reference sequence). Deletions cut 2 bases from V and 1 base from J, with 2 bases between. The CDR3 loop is CASSLLTNEKLFF. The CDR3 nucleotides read TGTGCCAGCAGCTTACTAACTAATGAAAAACTGTTTTTT.

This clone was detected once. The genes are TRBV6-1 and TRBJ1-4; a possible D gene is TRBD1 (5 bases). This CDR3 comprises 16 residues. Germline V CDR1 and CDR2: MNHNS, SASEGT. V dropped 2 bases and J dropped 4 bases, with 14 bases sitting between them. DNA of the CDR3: TGTGCCAGCAGTGAACTAGGGGCCAGCAATAATGAAAAACTGTTTTTT. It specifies CASSELGASNNEKLFF.

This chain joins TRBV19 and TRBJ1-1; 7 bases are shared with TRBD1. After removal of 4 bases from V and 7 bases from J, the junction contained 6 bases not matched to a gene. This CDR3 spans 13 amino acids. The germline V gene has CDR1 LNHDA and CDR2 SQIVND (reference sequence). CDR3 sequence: CASSTTGALEAFF. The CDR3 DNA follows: TGTGCCAGTAGTACTACAGGGGCACTTGAAGCTTTCTTT.

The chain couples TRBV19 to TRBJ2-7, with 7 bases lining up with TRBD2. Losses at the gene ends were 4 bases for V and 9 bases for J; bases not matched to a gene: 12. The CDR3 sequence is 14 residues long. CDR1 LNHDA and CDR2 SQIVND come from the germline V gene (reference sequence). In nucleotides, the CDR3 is TGTGCCAGTAGTACAGAGCCCCTAGCGGCTCTGCAGTACTTC. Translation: CASSTEPLAALQYF.

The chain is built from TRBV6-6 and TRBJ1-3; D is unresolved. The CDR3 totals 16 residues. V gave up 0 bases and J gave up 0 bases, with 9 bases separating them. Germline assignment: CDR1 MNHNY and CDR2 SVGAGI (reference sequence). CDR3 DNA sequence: TGTGCCAGCAGTTACTCGATCGGGGTCTCTGGAAACACCATATATTTT. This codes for CASSYSIGVSGNTIYF.

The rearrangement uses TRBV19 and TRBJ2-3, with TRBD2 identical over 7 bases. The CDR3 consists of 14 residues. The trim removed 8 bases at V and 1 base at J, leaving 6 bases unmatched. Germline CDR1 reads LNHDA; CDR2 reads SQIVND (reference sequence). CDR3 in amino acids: CASGEGLRTDTQYF. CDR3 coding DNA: TGTGCCAGTGGGGAGGGACTTCGCACAGATACGCAGTATTTT.

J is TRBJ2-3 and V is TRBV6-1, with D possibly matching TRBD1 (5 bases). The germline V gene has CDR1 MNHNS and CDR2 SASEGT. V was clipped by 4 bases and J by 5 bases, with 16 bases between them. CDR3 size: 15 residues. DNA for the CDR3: TGTGCCAGCAGTGTTCCGTCCAGGGTCCGAGATACGCAGTATTTT. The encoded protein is CASSVPSRVRDTQYF.

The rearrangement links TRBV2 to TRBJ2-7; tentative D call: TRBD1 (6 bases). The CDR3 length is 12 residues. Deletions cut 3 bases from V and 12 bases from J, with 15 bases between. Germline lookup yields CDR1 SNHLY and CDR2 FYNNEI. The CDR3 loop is CASSEGVDRRYF. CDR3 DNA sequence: TGTGCCAGCAGTGAGGGGGTAGACAGGAGGTACTTC.

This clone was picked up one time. The CDR3 here is CASSFLPLAPENTEAFF. The CDR3 DNA is TGTGCCAGCAGCTTCCTCCCCCTGGCCCCAGAGAACACTGAAGCTTTCTTT. The chain combines TRBV11-2 with TRBJ1-1, with no clear D. Per the germline V gene, CDR1 is SGHAT and CDR2 is FQNNGV. The germline V and J ends were trimmed by 3 bases and 1 base, with 18 bases remaining between them. This CDR3 spans 17 amino acids.

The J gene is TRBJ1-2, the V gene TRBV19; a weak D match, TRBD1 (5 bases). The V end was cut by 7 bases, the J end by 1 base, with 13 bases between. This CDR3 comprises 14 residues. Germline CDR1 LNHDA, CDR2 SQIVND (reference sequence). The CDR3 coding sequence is TGTGCCAGTACCCCACCAGACAGTAACTATGGCTACACCTTC. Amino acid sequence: CASTPPDSNYGYTF.

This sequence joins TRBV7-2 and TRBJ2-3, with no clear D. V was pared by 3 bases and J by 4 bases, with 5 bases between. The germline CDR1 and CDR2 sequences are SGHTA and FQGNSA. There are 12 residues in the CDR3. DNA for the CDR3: TGTGCCAGCAGCTTCTCCCCAGATACGCAGTATTTT. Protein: CASSFSPDTQYF.

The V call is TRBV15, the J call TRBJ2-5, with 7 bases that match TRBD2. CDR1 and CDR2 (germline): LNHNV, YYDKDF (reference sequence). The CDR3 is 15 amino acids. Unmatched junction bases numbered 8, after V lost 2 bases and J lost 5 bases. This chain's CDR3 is CATSRLGGVTETQYF. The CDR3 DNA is TGTGCCACCAGCAGACTGGGGGGGGTTACGGAGACCCAGTACTTC.

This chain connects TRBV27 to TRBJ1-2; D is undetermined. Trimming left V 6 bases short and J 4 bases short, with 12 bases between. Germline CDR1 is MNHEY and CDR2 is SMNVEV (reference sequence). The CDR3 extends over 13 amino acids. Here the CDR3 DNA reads TGTGCCAGCAGCGAATCATCAGGCTATGGCTACACCTTC. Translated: CASSESSGYGYTF.

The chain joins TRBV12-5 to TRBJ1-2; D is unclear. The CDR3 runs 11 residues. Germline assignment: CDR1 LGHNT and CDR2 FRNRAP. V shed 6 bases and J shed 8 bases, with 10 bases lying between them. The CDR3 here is CASGRALGYTF. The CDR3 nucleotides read TGTGCTAGTGGCCGCGCGTTAGGCTACACCTTC.

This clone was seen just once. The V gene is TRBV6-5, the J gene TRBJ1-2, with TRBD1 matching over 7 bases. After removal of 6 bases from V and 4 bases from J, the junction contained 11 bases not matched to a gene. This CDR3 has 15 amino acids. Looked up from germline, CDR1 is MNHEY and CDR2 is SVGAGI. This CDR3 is CASRPRGDRFYGYTF. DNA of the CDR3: TGTGCCAGCAGGCCCAGGGGGGATCGGTTCTATGGCTACACCTTC.

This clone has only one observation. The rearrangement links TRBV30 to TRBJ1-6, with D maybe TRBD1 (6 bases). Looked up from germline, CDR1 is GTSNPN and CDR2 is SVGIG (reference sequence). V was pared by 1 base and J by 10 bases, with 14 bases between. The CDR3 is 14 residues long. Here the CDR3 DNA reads TGTGCCTGGAGTGGGGGGGGCGGCCGATCACCCCTCCACTTT. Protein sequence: CAWSGGGGRSPLHF.

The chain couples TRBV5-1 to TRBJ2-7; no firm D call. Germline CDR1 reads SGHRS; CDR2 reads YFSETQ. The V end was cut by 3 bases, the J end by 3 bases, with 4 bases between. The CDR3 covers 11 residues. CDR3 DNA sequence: TGCGCCAGCAGCTCTTACTACGAGCAGTACTTC. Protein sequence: CASSSYYEQYF.

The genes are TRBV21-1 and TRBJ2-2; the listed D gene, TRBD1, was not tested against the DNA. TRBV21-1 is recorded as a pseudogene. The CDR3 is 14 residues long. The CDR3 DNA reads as TGTGCCAGCAGCGCGGGGACAGATGCCGGGGAGCTGTTTTTT. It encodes CASSAGTDAGELFF.

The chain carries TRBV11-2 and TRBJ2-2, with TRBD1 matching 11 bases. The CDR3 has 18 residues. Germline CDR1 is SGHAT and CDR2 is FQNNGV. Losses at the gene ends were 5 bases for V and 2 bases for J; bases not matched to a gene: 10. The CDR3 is CASSPYHGQGANTGELFF. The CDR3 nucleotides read TGTGCCAGCAGCCCTTATCACGGACAGGGGGCAAACACCGGGGAGCTGTTTTTT.

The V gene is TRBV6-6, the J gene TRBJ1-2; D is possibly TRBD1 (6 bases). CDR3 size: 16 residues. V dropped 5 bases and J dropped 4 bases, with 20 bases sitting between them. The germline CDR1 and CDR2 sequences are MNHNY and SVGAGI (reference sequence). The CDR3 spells CASSTQRGTPGYGYTF. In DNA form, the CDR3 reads TGTGCCAGCAGTACCCAGAGGGGGACCCCGGGCTATGGCTACACCTTC.

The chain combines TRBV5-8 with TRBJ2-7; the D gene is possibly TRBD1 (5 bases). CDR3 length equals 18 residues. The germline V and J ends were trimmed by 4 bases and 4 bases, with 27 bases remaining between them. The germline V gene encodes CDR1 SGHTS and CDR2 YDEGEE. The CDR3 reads CASSPPDGWGGTGYEQYF. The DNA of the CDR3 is TGTGCCAGCAGCCCTCCAGATGGATGGGGCGGAACCGGGTACGAGCAGTACTTC.

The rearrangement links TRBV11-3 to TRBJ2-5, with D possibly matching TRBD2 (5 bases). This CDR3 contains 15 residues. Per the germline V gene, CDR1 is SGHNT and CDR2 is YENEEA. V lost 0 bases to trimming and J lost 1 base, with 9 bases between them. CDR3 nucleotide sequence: TGTGCCAGCAGCTTAGATCGAGGGCCCCAAGAGACCCAGTACTTC. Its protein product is CASSLDRGPQETQYF. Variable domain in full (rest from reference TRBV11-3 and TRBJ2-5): EAGVVQSPRYKIIEKKQPVAFWCNPISGHNTLYWYLQNLGQGPELLIRYENEEAVDDSQLPKDRFSAERLKGVDSTLKIQPAELGDSAVYLCASSLDRGPQETQYFGPGTRLLVL.

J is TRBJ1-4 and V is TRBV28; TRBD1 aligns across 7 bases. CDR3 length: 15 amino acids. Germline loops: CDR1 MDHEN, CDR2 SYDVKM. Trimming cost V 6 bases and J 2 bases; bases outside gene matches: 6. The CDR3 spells CASRLSTGTNEKLFF. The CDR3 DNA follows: TGTGCCAGCAGGCTTTCGACAGGGACTAATGAAAAACTGTTTTTT. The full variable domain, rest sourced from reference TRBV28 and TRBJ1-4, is DVKVTQSSRYLVKRTGEKVFLECVQDMDHENMFWYRQDPGLGLRLIYFSYDVKMKEKGDIPEGYSVSREKKERFSLILESASTNQTSMYLCASRLSTGTNEKLFFGSGTQLSVL.

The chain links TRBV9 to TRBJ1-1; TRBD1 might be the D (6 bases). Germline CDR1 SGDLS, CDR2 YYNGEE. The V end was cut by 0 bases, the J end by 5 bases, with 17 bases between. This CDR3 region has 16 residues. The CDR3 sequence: CASSVDGRGTGTEAFF. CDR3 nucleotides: TGTGCCAGCAGCGTAGACGGCAGGGGCACTGGGACTGAAGCTTTCTTT.

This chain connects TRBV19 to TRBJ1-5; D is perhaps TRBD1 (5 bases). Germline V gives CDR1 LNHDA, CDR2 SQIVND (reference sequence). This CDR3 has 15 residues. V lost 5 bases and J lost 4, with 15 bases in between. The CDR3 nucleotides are TGTGCCAGTAGTCTTGGGCAGGGAGGGAATCAGCCCCAGCATTTT. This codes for CASSLGQGGNQPQHF.

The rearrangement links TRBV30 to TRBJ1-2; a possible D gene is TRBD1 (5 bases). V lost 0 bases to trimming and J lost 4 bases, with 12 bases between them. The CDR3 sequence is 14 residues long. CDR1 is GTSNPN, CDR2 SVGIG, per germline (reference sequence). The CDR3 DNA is TGTGCCTGGAGTGTAGCAGTCGGGGGCTATGGCTACACCTTC. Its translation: CAWSVAVGGYGYTF. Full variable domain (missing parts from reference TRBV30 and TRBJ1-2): SQTIHQWPATLVQPVGSPLSLECTVEGTSNPNLYWYRQAAGRGLQLLFYSVGIGQISSEVPQNLSASRPQDRQFILSSKKLLLSDSGFYLCAWSVAVGGYGYTFGSGTRLTVV.

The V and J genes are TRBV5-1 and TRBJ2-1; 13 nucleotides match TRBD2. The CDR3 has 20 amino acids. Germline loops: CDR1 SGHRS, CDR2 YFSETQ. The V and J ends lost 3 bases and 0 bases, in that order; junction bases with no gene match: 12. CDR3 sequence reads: CASSSFRTSGGSSSYNEQFF. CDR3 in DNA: TGCGCCAGCAGCTCCTTTCGGACTAGCGGGGGTTCCAGCTCCTACAATGAGCAGTTCTTC.

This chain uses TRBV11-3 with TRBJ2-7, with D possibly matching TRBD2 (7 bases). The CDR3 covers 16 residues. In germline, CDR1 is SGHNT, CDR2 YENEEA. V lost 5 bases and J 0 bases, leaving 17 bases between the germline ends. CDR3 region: CASSRRGGESSYEQYF. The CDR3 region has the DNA TGTGCCAGCAGCCGCCGCGGGGGCGAAAGCTCCTACGAGCAGTACTTC.

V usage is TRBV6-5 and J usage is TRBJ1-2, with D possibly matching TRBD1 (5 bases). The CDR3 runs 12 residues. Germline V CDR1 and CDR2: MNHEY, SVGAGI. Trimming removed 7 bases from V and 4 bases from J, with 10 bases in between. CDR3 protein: CASTTGGYGYTF. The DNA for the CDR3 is TGTGCCAGCACCACCGGGGGCTATGGCTACACCTTC.

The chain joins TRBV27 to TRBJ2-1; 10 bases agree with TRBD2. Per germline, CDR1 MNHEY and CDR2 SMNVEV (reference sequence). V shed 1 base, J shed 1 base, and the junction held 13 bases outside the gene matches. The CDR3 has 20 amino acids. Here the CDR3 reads CASSLYRTSGRSGSYNEQFF. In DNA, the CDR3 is TGTGCCAGCAGTTTATACAGGACTAGCGGCCGTAGCGGTTCCTACAATGAGCAGTTCTTC.